Detailed here is one TCR beta chain. Germline V gives CDR1 SGHDT, CDR2 YYEEEE. This CDR3 region has 14 residues. Trimming removed 2 bases from V and 6 bases from J, with 15 bases in between. These data belong to a study of blood T cell repertoires in COVID-19. Study-level background: Some COVID-19 samples were acute and others convalescent; all came from the United States, Italy and Spain. The analysed material was cDNA or gDNA that came from T cells, B-cell-depleted T cells, or PBMCs.

In the original analysis: Amplification with reference gene primers provided the estimates of nucleated cell counts. Libraries were prepared by immunoSEQ multiplex PCR; TCRdb keeps only in-frame clonotypes and omits some of them. V, J and clone size reflect that table, while D and trimming were determined from the DNA. Of 5,500 to 6,000 clones listed, roughly 80% were seen once; the top ten hold roughly 13%. The chain joins TRBV5-6 to TRBJ2-7; perhaps TRBD2 as D (5 bases). The specimen sequenced was peripheral blood. The receptor was derived from a human donor in a cohort sampled during active COVID-19. This CDR3 reads CASSFGSLVLEQYF. The CDR3 DNA reads TGTGCCAGCAGCTTTGGGTCACTAGTTCTCGAGCAGTACTTC. Looking up the rest from reference TRBV5-6 and TRBJ2-7 gives the full variable domain: DAGVTQSPTHLIKTRGQQVTLRCSPKSGHDTVSWYQQALGQGPQFIFQYYEEEERQRGNFPDRFSGHQFPNYSSELNVNALLLGDSALYLCASSFGSLVLEQYFGPGTRLTVT.